Below, 16 T cell receptor beta chains from the same sample are listed, as sequenced in a study of radiotherapy plus CTLA-4 blockade in lung cancer. Repertoires were generated with immunoSEQ multiplex PCR, while TCRdb's copy carries only in-frame clones and drops some. The table includes roughly 130,000 clones, more than 80% detected once. The input for sequencing was peripheral blood, taken from a patient treated with radiotherapy plus ipilimumab. All receptors come from a human donor with non-small cell lung cancer that progressed on radiotherapy plus ipilimumab.

The chain employs TRBV27 and TRBJ2-7; D is undetermined. Deletions cut 5 bases from V and 3 bases from J, with 20 bases between. The CDR3 runs 16 residues. CDR1 MNHEY and CDR2 SMNVEV come from the germline V gene (reference sequence). CDR3 sequence (DNA): TGTGCCAGCAGTCTGCCCCCCGGCGAGGCTTTCTACGAGCAGTACTTC. As protein: CASSLPPGEAFYEQYF.

The CDR3 nucleotides read TGCGCCAGCAGTGTCAGGACAGGGCATACTGAAGCTTTCTTT. Translation: CASSVRTGHTEAFF. The chain combines TRBV10-2 with TRBJ1-1, with 8 bases aligning to TRBD1. Germline loops: CDR1 WSHSY, CDR2 SAAADI. Germline trimming cut 4 bases from V and 5 bases from J; bases unmatched to any gene: 6. The CDR3 runs to 14 residues.

This rearrangement joins TRBV6-5 to TRBJ1-1; the D is unclear. The CDR3 is made up of 14 amino acids. Per germline, CDR1 MNHEY and CDR2 SVGAGI. The V end lost 6 bases, the J end lost 0 bases, and 11 bases lay between the germline ends. Written as DNA, the CDR3 is TGTGCCAGCAGACCAGAGGCGATGAACACTGAAGCTTTCTTT. Translating gives CASRPEAMNTEAFF.

The chain links TRBV18 to TRBJ1-5; D not resolved. The germline CDR1 and CDR2 sequences are KGHSH and LQKENI. Trimming removed 2 bases from V and 0 bases from J, with 8 bases in between. This CDR3 contains 15 residues. For the CDR3, the DNA is TGTGCCAGCTCACCAAAGGGAGATAGCAATCAGCCCCAGCATTTT. Encoded protein: CASSPKGDSNQPQHF. The variable domain in full, completed from reference TRBV18 and TRBJ1-5, reads NAGVMQNPRHLVRRRGQEARLRCSPMKGHSHVYWYRQLPEEGLKFMVYLQKENIIDESGMPKERFSAEFPKEGPSILRIQQVVRGDSAAYFCASSPKGDSNQPQHFGDGTRLSIL.

The genes are TRBV5-1 and TRBJ2-5; D unclear. Germline values: CDR1 SGHRS, CDR2 YFSETQ. The CDR3 is made up of 11 amino acids. V dropped 6 bases and J dropped 11 bases, with 14 bases sitting between them. Here the CDR3 reads CASTDSFGQYF. As DNA, the CDR3 is TGCGCCAGCACCGACTCTTTCGGGCAGTACTTC.

This rearrangement joins TRBV19 to TRBJ1-1; D remains unclear. With 3 bases removed from V and 1 base from J, the gap between germline ends came to 6 bases. The CDR3 runs to 13 residues. Per the germline V gene, CDR1 is LNHDA and CDR2 is SQIVND (reference sequence). The CDR3 coding sequence is TGTGCCAGTAGTATCAGCCGGAACACTGAAGCTTTCTTT. Protein: CASSISRNTEAFF. Variable domain in full (rest from reference TRBV19 and TRBJ1-1): DGGITQSPKYLFRKEGQNVTLSCEQNLNHDAMYWYRQDPGQGLRLIYYSQIVNDFQKGDIAEGYSVSREKKESFPLTVTSAQKNPTAFYLCASSISRNTEAFFGQGTRLTVV.

The chain links TRBV30 to TRBJ2-2; 10 nucleotides agree with TRBD2. V dropped 3 bases and J dropped 0; count of bases not matched to a gene: 1. CDR1 is GTSNPN and CDR2 is SVGIG in the germline V gene (reference sequence). This CDR3 has 15 amino acids. As DNA, the CDR3 is TGTGCCTGGAGACTAGCGGGATCGAACACCGGGGAGCTGTTTTTT. Translated, it gives CAWRLAGSNTGELFF.

The chain has TRBV11-2 and TRBJ2-5; no clear D gene. Germline values: CDR1 SGHAT, CDR2 FQNNGV. The CDR3 length is 14 residues. Trimming removed 0 bases from V and 11 bases from J, with 16 bases in between. CDR3 DNA: TGTGCCAGCAGCTTAGATGGGGTAGGGAAAAGGCAGTACTTC. Protein: CASSLDGVGKRQYF.

The chain carries TRBV10-3 and TRBJ1-2; D remains unclear. CDR1 is ENHRY and CDR2 is SYGVKD in the germline V gene. The germline V and J ends were trimmed by 6 bases and 3 bases, with 14 bases remaining between them. The CDR3 contains 14 residues. The CDR3 region is CAISAAGRHYGYTF. The CDR3 region has the DNA TGTGCCATCAGCGCCGCCGGACGGCACTATGGCTACACCTTC.

About this clone itself: This CDR3 is also generated by other DNA sequences in the sample. This chain connects TRBV7-2 to TRBJ2-3; 11 nucleotides line up with TRBD2. CDR3 length: 16 residues. V trimming: 5 bases; J trimming: 2 bases; junction bases outside the gene matches: 6. Germline V gives CDR1 SGHTA, CDR2 FQGNSA. The CDR3 nucleotides are TGTGCCAGCAGCCTGGGGACTAGCGGCTCCACAGATACGCAGTATTTT. Protein product: CASSLGTSGSTDTQYF.

This clone was seen just once. This chain links TRBV7-9 with TRBJ2-5, with 7 bases fitting TRBD2. Germline CDR1 SEHNR, CDR2 FQNEAQ (reference sequence). The length of the CDR3 is 14 residues. V trimming: 6 bases; J trimming: 2 bases; junction bases outside the gene matches: 6. The CDR3 sequence is CASSKTSTQETQYF. The CDR3 DNA follows: TGTGCCAGCAGTAAGACTAGCACTCAAGAGACCCAGTACTTC.

V and J are TRBV30 and TRBJ2-7, with no clear D. The CDR3 runs to 13 residues. Germline CDR1 GTSNPN, CDR2 SVGIG (reference sequence). The V end was cut by 6 bases, the J end by 2 bases, with 14 bases between. CDR3 nucleotides: TGTGCCTGTCATGAAAGGGTCCCCTACGAGCAGTACTTC. Protein: CACHERVPYEQYF. Together with reference TRBV30 and TRBJ2-7, the CDR3 gives the full variable domain: SQTIHQWPATLVQPVGSPLSLECTVEGTSNPNLYWYRQAAGRGLQLLFYSVGIGQISSEVPQNLSASRPQDRQFILSSKKLLLSDSGFYLCACHERVPYEQYFGPGTRLTVT.

The chain joins TRBV10-3 to TRBJ1-2, with D unclear. CDR3 length equals 13 residues. The V and J ends lost 4 bases and 2 bases respectively, with 8 bases between them. CDR1 and CDR2 from the germline V gene are ENHRY and SYGVKD. The CDR3 DNA sequence: TGTGCCATCAGTGCCACAGCCAACTATGGCTACACCTTC. It encodes CAISATANYGYTF.

J is TRBJ2-1 and V is TRBV6-5, with 14 bases fitting TRBD2. The CDR3 extends over 15 amino acids. Unmatched junction bases numbered 12, after V lost 6 bases and J lost 14 bases. The germline V gene encodes CDR1 MNHEY and CDR2 SVGAGI. The CDR3 loop is CASRPGTSGSGVEFF. The CDR3 nucleotides are TGTGCCAGCAGACCCGGGACTAGCGGGAGCGGGGTTGAGTTCTTC.

The rearrangement uses TRBV19 and TRBJ2-5; TRBD1 aligns across 8 bases. The V gene end was trimmed by 6 bases and the J gene end by 5 bases; junction bases not matched to a gene: 5. Germline CDR1 is LNHDA and CDR2 is SQIVND (reference sequence). The CDR3 runs to 13 residues. CDR3 loop: CASRGRGRETQYF. In DNA, the CDR3 is TGTGCCAGTAGGGGCAGGGGGCGGGAGACCCAGTACTTC.

Here the CDR3 reads CASSLASVRATGELFF. The CDR3 region has the DNA TGTGCCAGCAGCTTAGCTTCCGTCCGAGCCACCGGGGAGCTGTTTTTT. The chain links TRBV7-8 to TRBJ2-2; D not resolved. This CDR3 has 16 residues. Deletions cut 0 bases from V and 4 bases from J, with 12 bases between. CDR1 and CDR2 (germline): SGHVS, FQNEAQ.